The source of this T cell receptor beta chain is a study of T cells in Graves' hyperthyroidism and ophthalmopathy. General study findings and limits: A 13 V-J signature model discriminated ophthalmopathy versus stable hyperthyroidism. Researchers found most expanded thyroid clonotypes above 0.001 in blood as well.

This clonotype was seen repeatedly, ten times or more. The antigen is undetermined. Amplification of TCR beta CDR3 regions used RNA as the template. The HTBI primer set was used in a first-round RT-PCR of the TCR CDR3. TCRdb itself ran the multiplex PCR reads through MiXCR, one entry per CDR3 protein. Of 600,000 to 850,000 distinct CDR3 sequences listed, 18% were seen once; the top ten hold over 15%. With 0 bases clipped from V and 3 bases from J, the junction kept 3 bases outside the gene matches. Germline CDR1 and CDR2: SGDLS and YYNGEE. This CDR3 is built from 16 residues. This TCR came from a woman between 50 and 59 years old with Graves' hyperthyroidism that later progressed to Graves' ophthalmopathy. This chain connects TRBV9 to TRBJ2-5, with 12 bases identical to TRBD2. Sequenced material: blood. The CDR3 here is CASSVAPSGGEETQYF. The DNA of the CDR3 is TGTGCCAGCAGCGTAGCCCCTAGCGGGGGGGAAGAGACCCAGTACTTC.